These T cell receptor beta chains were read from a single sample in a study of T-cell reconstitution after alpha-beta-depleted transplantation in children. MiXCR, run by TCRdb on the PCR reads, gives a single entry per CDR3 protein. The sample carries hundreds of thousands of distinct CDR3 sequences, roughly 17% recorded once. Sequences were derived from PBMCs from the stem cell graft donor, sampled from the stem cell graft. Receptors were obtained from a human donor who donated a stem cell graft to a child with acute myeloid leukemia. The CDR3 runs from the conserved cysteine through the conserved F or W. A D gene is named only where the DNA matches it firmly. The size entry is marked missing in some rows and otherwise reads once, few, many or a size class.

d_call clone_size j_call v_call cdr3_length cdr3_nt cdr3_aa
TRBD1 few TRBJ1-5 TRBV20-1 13 TGCAGTGCTGGACGGACAGGGAATCAGCCCCAGCATTTT CSAGRTGNQPQHF
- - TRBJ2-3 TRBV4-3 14 TGCGCCAGCAGCGTGGGGGCAATAGTAGATACGCAGTATTTT CASSVGAIVDTQYF
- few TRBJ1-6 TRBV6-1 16 TGTGCCAGCAGTGAATCGGGGAACTCCTATAATTCACCCCTCCACTTT CASSESGNSYNSPLHF
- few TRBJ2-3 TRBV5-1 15 TGCGCCAGCAGCTTGGGAGCTGGGATTACAGATACGCAGTATTTT CASSLGAGITDTQYF
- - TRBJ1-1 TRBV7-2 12 TGTGCCAGCAGCGACCGACGGACTGAAGCTTTCTTT CASSDRRTEAFF
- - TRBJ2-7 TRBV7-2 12 TGTGCCAGCAGCTTGGAAGTGGGCGAGCAGTACTTC CASSLEVGEQYF
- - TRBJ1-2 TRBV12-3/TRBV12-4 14 TGTGCCAGCAGTGCGGGGGACGGGAACTATGGCTACACCTTC CASSAGDGNYGYTF
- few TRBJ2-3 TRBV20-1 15 TGCAGTGCTAGGCCTCCGGGACGGTACACAGATACGCAGTATTTT CSARPPGRYTDTQYF
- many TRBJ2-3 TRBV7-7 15 TGTGCCAGCAGCTTAAGAGGGGTATTTACAGATACGCAGTATTTT CASSLRGVFTDTQYF
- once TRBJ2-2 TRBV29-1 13 TGCAGCCTTCAACAGGGGAACACCGGGGAGCTGTTTTTT CSLQQGNTGELFF
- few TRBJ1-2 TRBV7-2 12 TGTGCCAGCAGCTTAGCCAGAAATGGCTACACCTTC CASSLARNGYTF
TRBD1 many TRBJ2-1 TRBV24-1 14 TGTGCCACCAGTGGGCAGGGGGTTTACAATGAGCAGTTCTTC CATSGQGVYNEQFF
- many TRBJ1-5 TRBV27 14 TGTGCCAGCAGTTTGCGGGAGAGCAATCAGCCCCAGCATTTT CASSLRESNQPQHF
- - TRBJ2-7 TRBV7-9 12 TGTGCCAGCAGCTCCTCAGATGTCGAGCAGTACTTC CASSSSDVEQYF
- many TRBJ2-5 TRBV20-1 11 TGCAGTGCTACTAGGTCGGAGACCCAGTACTTC CSATRSETQYF
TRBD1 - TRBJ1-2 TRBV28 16 TGTGCCAGCAGTTTCCTCGGGACAGGGGGCGACTATGGCTACACCTTC CASSFLGTGGDYGYTF
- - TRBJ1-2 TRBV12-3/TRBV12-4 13 TGTGCCAGCAGTCTGAAAGGGGTTGAGGGCTACACCTTC CASSLKGVEGYTF
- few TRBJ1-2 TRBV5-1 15 TGCGCCAGCACCCAACCGGGACGCGGAAGGGAAGGCTACACCTTC CASTQPGRGREGYTF
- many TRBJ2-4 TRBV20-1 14 TGCAGTGCTAGAGATAGAGGAGAAGGAAACATTCAGTACTTC CSARDRGEGNIQYF
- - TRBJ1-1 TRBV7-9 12 TGTGCCAGCAGCCCCGTGCGTCCGGGAGCTTTCTTT CASSPVRPGAFF
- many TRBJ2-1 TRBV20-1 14 TGCAGTGCTAGTCGGGAATGGGAGGTCAATGAGCAGTTCTTC CSASREWEVNEQFF
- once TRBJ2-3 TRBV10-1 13 TGCGCCAGCAGGCAGGGGTTAACAGATACGCAGTATTTT CASRQGLTDTQYF
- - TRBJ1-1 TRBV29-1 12 TGCAGCGTTCTCGAACTGAACACTGAAGCTTTCTTT CSVLELNTEAFF
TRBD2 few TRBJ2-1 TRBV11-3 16 TGTGCCAGCAGCTCCCCTTTTAGCGGGGGGGCCAATGAGCAGTTCTTC CASSSPFSGGANEQFF
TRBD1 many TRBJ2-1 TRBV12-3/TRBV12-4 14 TGTGCCAGCAGTTTCAGACAGGGAACCCATGAGCAGTTCTTC CASSFRQGTHEQFF
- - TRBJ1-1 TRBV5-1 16 TGCGCCAGCAGCTTGACGAGGAGGGGGGGAGGTACTGAAGCTTTCTTT CASSLTRRGGGTEAFF
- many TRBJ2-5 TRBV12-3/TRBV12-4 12 TGCGCCAGCAGCCCCTCTCGAGAGACCCAGTACTTC CASSPSRETQYF
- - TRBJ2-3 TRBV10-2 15 TGCGCCAGCAGGAACAACCGGGACTTATTAGATACGCAGTATTTT CASRNNRDLLDTQYF
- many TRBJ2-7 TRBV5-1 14 TGCGCCAGCAGCTTGGTAAGTGGGTTCGACGAGCAGTACTTC CASSLVSGFDEQYF
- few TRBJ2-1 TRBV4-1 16 TGCGCCAGCAGCCAAGTAGGGGGAGGGGACTACAATGAGCAGTTCTTC CASSQVGGGDYNEQFF
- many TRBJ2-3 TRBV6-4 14 TGTGCCAGCCGAGACGGGGGGCTTACAGATACGCAGTATTTT CASRDGGLTDTQYF
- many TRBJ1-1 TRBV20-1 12 TGCAGTGCTAGCCGAGAGATCACTGAAGCTTTCTTT CSASREITEAFF
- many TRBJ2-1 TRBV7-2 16 TGTGCCAGCAGCTTAGCTTGGGGCTCCTCCTACAATGAGCAGTTCTTC CASSLAWGSSYNEQFF
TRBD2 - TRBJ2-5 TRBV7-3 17 TGTGCCAGCAGCCTGGGACTAGCGGGGGCCCTCCAAGAGACCCAGTACTTC CASSLGLAGALQETQYF
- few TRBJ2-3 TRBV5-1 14 TGCGCCAGCAGCTCCCTAGGGGACACAGATACGCAGTATTTT CASSSLGDTDTQYF
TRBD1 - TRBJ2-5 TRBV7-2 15 TGTGCCAGCAGCCCAGGGACAGCCAAAGGAGAGACCCAGTACTTC CASSPGTAKGETQYF
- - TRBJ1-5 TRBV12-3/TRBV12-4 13 TGTGCCAGCAGTTTAGACATCAGTCAGCCCCAGCATTTT CASSLDISQPQHF
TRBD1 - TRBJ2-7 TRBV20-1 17 TGCAGTGCTAGAGATTCTTGGGATCAGGGGGCTATCTACGAGCAGTACTTC CSARDSWDQGAIYEQYF
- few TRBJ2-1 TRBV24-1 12 TGTGCCACCAGTGACGCCGTCGGCCTTCAGTTCTTC CATSDAVGLQFF
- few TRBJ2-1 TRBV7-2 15 TGTGCCAGCAGCTTAGCAGCAGGGTGGTACAATGAGCAGTTCTTC CASSLAAGWYNEQFF
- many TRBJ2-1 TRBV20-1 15 TGCAGTGCTAGACCAAGCGGACGTGAATACAATGAGCAGTTCTTC CSARPSGREYNEQFF